This T cell receptor beta chain was sequenced during a study of long-term antiretroviral therapy in people with HIV. With survey level as its setting, the immunoSEQ assay was v3.0. This table comes from immunoSEQ multiplex PCR, and its TCRdb copy is limited to in-frame clones, with some not included. The sample carries around 29,000 clones, 85% to 95% recorded once. Comment on this clone: Its specificity is unknown.

Looked up from germline, CDR1 is SQVTM and CDR2 is ANQGSEA. V shed 4 bases and J shed 6 bases, with 12 bases lying between them. CDR3 size: 12 residues. Study conclusions and caveats: All time points showed a repertoire dominated by clones expanded before ART.

The TCR was taken from a man in his forties or fifties with HIV. The sequencing used unsorted PBMCs, collected 5.3 years after starting antiretroviral therapy. The V call is TRBV29-1, the J call TRBJ1-1; D unresolved. The CDR3, as DNA: TGCAGCGTTGTAGGTGGGAGAGCTGAAGCTTTCTTT. Its protein is CSVVGGRAEAFF.